This T cell receptor beta chain emerged from a study of technical replicates of blood from four donors. V shed 1 base and J shed 1 base, with 4 bases lying between them. The CDR3 totals 13 residues. Germline V gene sequence: CDR1 PRHDT, CDR2 FYEKMQ (reference sequence). Profiling relied on immunoSEQ multiplex PCR, and the TCRdb table lists in-frame clones only, not all of them. The table has about 79,000 clones, 90% to 95% seen once. The sample consisted of T cells isolated from PBMCs. The receptor's source is a human donor in good health. The chain recombines TRBV13 with TRBJ2-5, with D uncertain. The CDR3 nucleotides read TGTGCCAGCAGCTTAGATAGCCAAGAGACCCAGTACTTC. This codes for CASSLDSQETQYF.